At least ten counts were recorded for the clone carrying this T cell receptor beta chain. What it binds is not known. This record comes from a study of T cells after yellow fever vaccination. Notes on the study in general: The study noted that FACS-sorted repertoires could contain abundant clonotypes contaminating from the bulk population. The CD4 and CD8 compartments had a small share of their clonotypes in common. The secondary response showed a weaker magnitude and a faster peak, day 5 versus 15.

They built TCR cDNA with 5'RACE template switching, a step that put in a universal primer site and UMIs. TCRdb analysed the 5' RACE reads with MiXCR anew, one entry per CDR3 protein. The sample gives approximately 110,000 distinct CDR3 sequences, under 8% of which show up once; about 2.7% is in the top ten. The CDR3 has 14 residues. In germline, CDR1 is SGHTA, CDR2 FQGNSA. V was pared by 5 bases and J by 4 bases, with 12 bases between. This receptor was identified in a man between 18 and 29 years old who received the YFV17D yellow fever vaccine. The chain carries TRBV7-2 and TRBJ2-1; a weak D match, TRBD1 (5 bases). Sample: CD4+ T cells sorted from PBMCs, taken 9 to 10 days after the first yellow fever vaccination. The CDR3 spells CASSATGYYNEQFF. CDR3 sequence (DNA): TGTGCCAGCAGCGCAACAGGCTATTACAATGAGCAGTTCTTC. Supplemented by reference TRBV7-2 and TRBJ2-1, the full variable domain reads GAGVSQSPSNKVTEKGKDVELRCDPISGHTALYWYRQSLGQGLEFLIYFQGNSAPDKSGLPSDRFSAERTGGSVSTLTIQRTQQEDSAVYLCASSATGYYNEQFFGPGTRLTVL.